The sequence of this T cell receptor (beta chain) was determined in a study of blood T cell repertoires in COVID-19. The CDR3 sequence is 11 residues long. V lost 0 bases and J lost 6, with 4 bases in between. The V gene's germline CDR1 is SGHTS and CDR2 YDEGEE. Sequencing used immunoSEQ multiplex PCR; TCRdb keeps in-frame clones, though not all of them. The sample lists nearly 15,000 clones; under 85% were seen once. This receptor was taken from a man aged 60 to 69 with acute or convalescent COVID-19. The specimen sequenced was peripheral blood. The chain recombines TRBV5-8 with TRBJ2-7; D call uncertain. The CDR3 DNA reads TGTGCCAGCAGCTTGGCCGGCGAGCAGTACTTC. This codes for CASSLAGEQYF.